This record concerns one T cell receptor (beta chain) sequence. The CDR3 consists of 14 residues. Trimming cost V 5 bases and J 1 base; bases outside gene matches: 1. This entry belongs to a study of breast tumors, draining lymph nodes, adjacent tissues. TCRdb used MiXCR to reprocess the multiplex PCR reads, holding one entry per CDR3 protein. The sample holds under 25,000 distinct CDR3 sequences, roughly 43% seen once. The chain employs TRBV12-3 or TRBV12-4 and TRBJ2-2, with 7 bases lining up with TRBD1. This clonotype originated in a female donor with breast cancer. Some clones in this sample may be carry-over from other donors' samples. Sequenced sample: breast tumor tissue. Written as DNA, the CDR3 is TGTGCCAGCAGTCGGACAGGGAACACCGGGGAGCTGTTTTTT. It codes for CASSRTGNTGELFF.